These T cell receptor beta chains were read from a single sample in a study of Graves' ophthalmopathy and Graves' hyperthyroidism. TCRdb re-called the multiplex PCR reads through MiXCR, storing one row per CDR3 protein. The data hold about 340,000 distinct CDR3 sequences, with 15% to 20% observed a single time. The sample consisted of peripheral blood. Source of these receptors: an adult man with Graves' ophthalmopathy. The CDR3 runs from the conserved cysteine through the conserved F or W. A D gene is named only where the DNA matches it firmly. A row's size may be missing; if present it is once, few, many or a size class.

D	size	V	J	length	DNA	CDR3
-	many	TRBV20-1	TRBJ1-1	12	TGCAGTGCTAGTAGCACGAACACTGAAGCTTTCTTT	CSASSTNTEAFF
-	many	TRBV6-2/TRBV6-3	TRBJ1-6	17	TGTGCCAGCAGGGACCGTCTTTTCGTGAGGGGTAATTCACCCCTCCACTTT	CASRDRLFVRGNSPLHF
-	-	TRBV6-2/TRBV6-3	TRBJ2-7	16	TGTGCCAGCAGCAGCACCCGACAGGACCTCTCCTACGAGCAGTACTTC	CASSSTRQDLSYEQYF
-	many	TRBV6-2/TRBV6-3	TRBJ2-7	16	TGTGCCAGCAGTTACTCGGTTGAAGGGGACTCCTACGAGCAGTACTTC	CASSYSVEGDSYEQYF
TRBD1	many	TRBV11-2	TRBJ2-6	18	TGTGCCAGCAGCCCTCACGGACAGGCGAGCTCTGGGGCCAACGTCCTGACTTTC	CASSPHGQASSGANVLTF
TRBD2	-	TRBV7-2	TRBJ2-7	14	TGTGCCAGCAGCTTTGAGGGAGGGCCGGACGAGCAGTACTTC	CASSFEGGPDEQYF
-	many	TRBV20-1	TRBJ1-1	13	TGCAGTGCTAGAGATGTCACCCGAGCCGGAGCTTTCTTT	CSARDVTRAGAFF
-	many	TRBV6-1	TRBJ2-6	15	TGTGCCAGCAGTGGAGGACAGTTCGGGGCCAACGTCCTGACTTTC	CASSGGQFGANVLTF
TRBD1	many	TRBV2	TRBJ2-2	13	TGTGCCAGCAGTGAACAGGGGGCCGGGGAGCTGTTTTTT	CASSEQGAGELFF
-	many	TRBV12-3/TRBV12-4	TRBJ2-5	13	TGTGCCAGCAGTTCACCTAACCTAGAGACCCAGTACTTC	CASSSPNLETQYF
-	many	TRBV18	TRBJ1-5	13	TGTGCCAGCTCACAGGGGATATATCAGCCCCAGCATTTT	CASSQGIYQPQHF
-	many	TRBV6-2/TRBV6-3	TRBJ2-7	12	TGTGCCAGCAGTTACGGACAGTACGAGCAGTACTTC	CASSYGQYEQYF
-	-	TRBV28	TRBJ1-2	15	TGTGCCAGCAGTTTACATAGGGGATCACCCTATGGCTACACCTTC	CASSLHRGSPYGYTF
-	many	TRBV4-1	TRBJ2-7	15	TGCGCCAGCAGCCAAGGGTTCGGGGATACCTACGAGCAGTACTTC	CASSQGFGDTYEQYF
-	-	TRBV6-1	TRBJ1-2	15	TGTGCCAGCAGTGAGGCTTGGCAGCCTAGCTATGGCTACACCTTC	CASSEAWQPSYGYTF
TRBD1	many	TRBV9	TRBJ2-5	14	TGTGCCAGCAGCGTCGGACAGGAGTGGGAGACCCAGTACTTC	CASSVGQEWETQYF
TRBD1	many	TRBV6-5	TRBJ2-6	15	TGTGCCAGCAGTTACGGGACAGGGGAGGCCAACGTCCTGACTTTC	CASSYGTGEANVLTF
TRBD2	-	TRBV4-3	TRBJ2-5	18	TGCGCCAGCAGCCATCGACTAGCGGGGACAGACCGCCAAGAGACCCAGTACTTC	CASSHRLAGTDRQETQYF
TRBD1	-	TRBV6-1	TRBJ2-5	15	TGTGCCAGCAGTGACGGGACAGGGGGCGTAGAGACCCAGTACTTC	CASSDGTGGVETQYF
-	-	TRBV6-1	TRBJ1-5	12	TGTGCCAGCAGTGAAGTCCATCAGCCCCAGCATTTT	CASSEVHQPQHF
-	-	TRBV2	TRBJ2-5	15	TGTGCCAGCAGTGCTGGGACTGCGTACCAAGAGACCCAGTACTTC	CASSAGTAYQETQYF
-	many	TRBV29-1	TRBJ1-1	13	TGCAGCGTTGAAGATCCCAGACACACTGAAGCTTTCTTT	CSVEDPRHTEAFF
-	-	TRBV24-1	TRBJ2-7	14	TGTGCCACCAGTATGGGGGCGGGAGCCTACGAGCAGTACTTC	CATSMGAGAYEQYF
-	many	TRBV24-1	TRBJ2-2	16	TGTGCCACCAGTGACCCGGGACACCACCGGCCCGGGGAGCTGTTTTTT	CATSDPGHHRPGELFF
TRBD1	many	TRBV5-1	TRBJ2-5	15	TGCGCCAGCAGCGAAAACAGGGGGTACCAAGAGACCCAGTACTTC	CASSENRGYQETQYF
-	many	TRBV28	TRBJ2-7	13	TGTGCCAGCATATCTCATACGCCCTACGAGCAGTACTTC	CASISHTPYEQYF
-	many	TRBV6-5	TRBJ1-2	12	TGTGCCAGCAGTTACTACGGATATGGCTACACCTTC	CASSYYGYGYTF
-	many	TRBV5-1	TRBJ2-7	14	TGCGCCAGCAGCTTGGTGGAAGGGACCTACGAGCAGTACTTC	CASSLVEGTYEQYF
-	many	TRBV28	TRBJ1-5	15	TGTGCCGCCCGCCTCGGGGGACTCGACGGTCAGCCCCAGCATTTT	CAARLGGLDGQPQHF
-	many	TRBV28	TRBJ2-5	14	TGTGCCAGCAACACAATGGTCAGGGTAGAGACCCAGTACTTC	CASNTMVRVETQYF
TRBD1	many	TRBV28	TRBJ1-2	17	TGTGCCAGCAGAGCCGGGACAGGAGAGGCGGGGGGCTATGGCTACACCTTC	CASRAGTGEAGGYGYTF
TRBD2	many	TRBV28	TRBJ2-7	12	TGTGCCAGCCGGGAGGGCCAGTACGAGCAGTACTTC	CASREGQYEQYF
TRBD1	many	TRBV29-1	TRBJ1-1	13	TGCAGCGCAAGACAGGGGTCGAACACTGAAGCTTTCTTT	CSARQGSNTEAFF
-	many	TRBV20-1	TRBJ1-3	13	TGCAGTGCTAGGTCGGGGGCTGGAAACACCATATATTTT	CSARSGAGNTIYF
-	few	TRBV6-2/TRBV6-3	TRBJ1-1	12	TGTGCCAGCAGTTACACCGGAACTGAAGCTTTCTTT	CASSYTGTEAFF
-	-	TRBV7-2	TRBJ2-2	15	TGTGCCAGCAGCTTAGCGGTAACACAGACCGGGGAGCTGTTTTTT	CASSLAVTQTGELFF
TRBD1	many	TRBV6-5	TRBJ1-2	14	TGTGCCAGCAGTCTACAGGGGCGCGGCTATGGCTACACCTTC	CASSLQGRGYGYTF
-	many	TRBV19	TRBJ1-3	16	TGTGCCAGTAGTATTAACCGGGACACCGTCGGAAACACCATATATTTT	CASSINRDTVGNTIYF
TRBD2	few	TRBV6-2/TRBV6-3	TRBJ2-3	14	TGTGCCTGCGCTAGCGGGAGCACGACAGATACGCAGTATTTT	CACASGSTTDTQYF
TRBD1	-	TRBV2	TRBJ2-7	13	TGTGCCAGTTCTGGACAGGGGTGGTACGAGCAGTACTTC	CASSGQGWYEQYF
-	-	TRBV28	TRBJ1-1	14	TGTGCCAGCAGTTTTCACGCAGGAGAGACTGAAGCTTTCTTT	CASSFHAGETEAFF
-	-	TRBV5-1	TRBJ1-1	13	TGCGCCAGCAGCTTGGAGCAGAGCTATGAAGCTTTCTTT	CASSLEQSYEAFF
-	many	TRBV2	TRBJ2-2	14	TGTGCCAGTACGGGACTTCTAAACACCGGGGAGCTGTTTTTT	CASTGLLNTGELFF
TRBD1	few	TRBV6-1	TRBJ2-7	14	TGTGCCAGCAGCGGCCCGACAGGGCTGTGGGAGCAGTACTTC	CASSGPTGLWEQYF
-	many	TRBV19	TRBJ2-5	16	TGTGCCAGTAGGGGAACCGGGGGAGAGTACCAAGAGACCCAGTACTTC	CASRGTGGEYQETQYF
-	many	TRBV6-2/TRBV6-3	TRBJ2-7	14	TGTGCCAGCAAGGAATCCGCGCTGGGGCGCGAGCAGTACTTC	CASKESALGREQYF
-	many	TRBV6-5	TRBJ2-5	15	TGTGCCAGCAGCAGAAGGACAGCTCCGCGGGAGACCCAGTACTTC	CASSRRTAPRETQYF
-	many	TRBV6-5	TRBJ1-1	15	TGTGCCAGCAGTTACTCGATAATGGGCCGACTTCTGGCTTTCTTT	CASSYSIMGRLLAFF
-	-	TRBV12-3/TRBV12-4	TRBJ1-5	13	TGTGCCAGCAGTCCCGATCCCCAATGGCCCCAGCATTTT	CASSPDPQWPQHF
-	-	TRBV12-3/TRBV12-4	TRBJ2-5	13	TGTGCCAGCAGTATAAAGGACCCTGGGACCCAGTACTTC	CASSIKDPGTQYF
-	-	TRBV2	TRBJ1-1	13	TGTGCCAGCAGTGTATCGATGAACACTGAAGCTTTCTTT	CASSVSMNTEAFF
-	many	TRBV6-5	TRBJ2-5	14	TGTGCCAGCAGTTTTAGGGGTATAGAGGAGACCCAGTACTTC	CASSFRGIEETQYF
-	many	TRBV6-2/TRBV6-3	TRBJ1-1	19	TGTGCCAGCAGTTACCAACGTCCCGGGACGGGGAGTATGAGGGCTGAAGCTTTCTTT	CASSYQRPGTGSMRAEAFF